This TCR beta chain was retrieved from a study of human T cells and chemical hapten exposure. Overall study: Investigators sensitized approximately 2 cm by approximately 2 cm of upper inner arm skin with 2% DPC.

During construction of the library, unique molecular identifiers were attached to individual cDNA molecules for quantitative, reproducible TCR counting. TCRdb recomputed calls from the RACE reads with MiXCR, one row per CDR3 protein. The table has about 82,000 distinct CDR3 sequences, 10% to 13% seen once; the top ten hold about 4%. Sample time point: patch test 3, about 24 weeks after DPC sensitization. Stated treatment: therapeutic diphenylcyclopropenone sensitization with weekly scalp DPC. The V segment lost 3 bases and the J segment 6 bases; nucleotides outside the gene matches: 2. The CDR3 is made up of 15 amino acids. Germline CDR1 SGHAT, CDR2 FQDESV (reference sequence).

The source of this sequence is a woman between 45 and 65 years old with alopecia areata. Some clones in this sample may be carry-over from other donors' samples. The specimen comprised whole blood, sampled in connection with sensitization to the hapten diphenylcyclopropenone (DPC). The rearrangement joins TRBV11-1 to TRBJ2-3; 14 bases agree with TRBD2. CDR3 DNA sequence: TGTGCCAGCAGCTTGACTAGCGGGAGGGAGGATACGCAGTATTTT. Residues: CASSLTSGREDTQYF.